This TCR beta chain was found in a study of blood T cell repertoires in COVID-19. Study-level background: COVID-19 samples from acute and convalescent phases originated in the United States, Italy and Spain.

This clone was recorded only once. As processed by the authors: Amplification of reference gene primers provided the estimated nucleated cell counts. Assay: immunoSEQ multiplex PCR; the TCRdb copy retains only in-frame clones and omits some. The DNA gave D and trimming, while V, J and clone size come from that table. The sample records over 200,000 clones, 70% to 90% being singletons. Germline CDR1 and CDR2: SGHTA and FQGNSA. The germline V and J ends were trimmed by 6 bases and 0 bases, with 9 bases remaining between them. CDR3 size: 14 residues. Sequencing input: peripheral blood. This chain joins TRBV7-2 and TRBJ1-3; D possibly corresponds to TRBD1 (5 bases). The receptor was derived from a woman aged 30 to 39 who had recovered from COVID-19. The DNA for the CDR3 is TGTGCCAGCAGGAAGACAGCCTCTGGAAACACCATATATTTT. Encoded protein: CASRKTASGNTIYF.